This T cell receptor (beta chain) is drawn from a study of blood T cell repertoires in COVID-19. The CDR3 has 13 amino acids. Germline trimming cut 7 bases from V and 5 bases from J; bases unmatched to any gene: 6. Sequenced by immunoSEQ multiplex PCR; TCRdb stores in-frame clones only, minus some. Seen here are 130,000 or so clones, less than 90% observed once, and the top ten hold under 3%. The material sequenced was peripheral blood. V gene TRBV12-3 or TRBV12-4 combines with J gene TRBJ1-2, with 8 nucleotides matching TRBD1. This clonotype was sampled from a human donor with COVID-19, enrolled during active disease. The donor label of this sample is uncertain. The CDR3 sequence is CASNLDREYGYTF. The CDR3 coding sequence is TGTGCCAGCAACCTGGACAGGGAGTATGGCTACACCTTC.